The clone carrying this TCR beta chain was seen only once. The data were taken from a study of cytomegalovirus exposure and HLA in healthy donors. It was with 60 Vbeta and 13 Jbeta primers that the PCR ran. Sequencing was performed with immunoSEQ multiplex PCR; in TCRdb, only in-frame clones are kept and a portion is missing. The sample has around 100,000 clones, approximately 77% seen once; the top ten hold 13% to 15%. Trimming stripped 1 base from V and 6 bases from J, with 12 bases between. This CDR3 comprises 15 residues. The germline gives CDR1 MGHDK, CDR2 SYGVNS. This chain connects TRBV25-1 to TRBJ1-4; D is possibly TRBD1 (5 bases). This TCR derives from a male donor in good health and CMV-seropositive. The material sequenced was PBMCs. The CDR3 here is CASSEFRGNYEKLFF. Written as DNA, the CDR3 is TGTGCCAGCAGTGAATTTCGGGGGAATTATGAAAAACTGTTTTTT.